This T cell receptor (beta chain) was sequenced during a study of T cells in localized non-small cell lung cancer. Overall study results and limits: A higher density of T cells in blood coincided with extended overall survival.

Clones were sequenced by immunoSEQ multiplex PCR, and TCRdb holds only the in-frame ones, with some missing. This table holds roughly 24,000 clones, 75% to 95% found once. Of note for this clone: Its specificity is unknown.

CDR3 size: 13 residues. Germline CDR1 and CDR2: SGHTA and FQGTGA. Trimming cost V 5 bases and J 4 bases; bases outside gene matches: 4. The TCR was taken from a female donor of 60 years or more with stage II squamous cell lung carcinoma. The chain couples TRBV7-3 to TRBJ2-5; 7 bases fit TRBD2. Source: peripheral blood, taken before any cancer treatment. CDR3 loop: CASSPWGGETQYF. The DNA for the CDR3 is TGTGCCAGCAGCCCCTGGGGGGGAGAGACCCAGTACTTC. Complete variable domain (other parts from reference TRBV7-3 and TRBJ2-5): GAGVSQTPSNKVTEKGKYVELRCDPISGHTALYWYRQSLGQGPEFLIYFQGTGAADDSGLPNDRFFAVRPEGSVSTLKIQRTERGDSAVYLCASSPWGGETQYFGPGTRLLVL.